What follows are 10 T cell receptor beta chains derived from one specimen sequenced in a study of T cell changes during pregnancy in multiple sclerosis. The table came from immunoSEQ multiplex PCR; TCRdb's copy has only in-frame clones and leaves some out. The sample records tens of thousands of clones, 80% to 95% being singletons. Sequencing used peripheral blood, obtained in the second trimester of pregnancy. The receptors were gathered from a female donor with multiple sclerosis, enrolled in a pregnancy study.

This chain joins TRBV27 and TRBJ1-2; 7 bases fit TRBD1. The CDR3 has 13 amino acids. The germline V gene has CDR1 MNHEY and CDR2 SMNVEV (reference sequence). V shed 2 bases, J shed 3 bases, and the junction held 0 bases outside the gene matches. The CDR3 DNA reads as TGTGCCAGCAGTTTACAGGGGGACTATGGCTACACCTTC. Translation: CASSLQGDYGYTF.

CDR3 residues: CASSVSSGGALETQYF. In DNA form, the CDR3 reads TGTGCCAGCAGCGTTTCTAGCGGGGGGGCTCTAGAGACCCAGTACTTC. V gene TRBV9 combines with J gene TRBJ2-5; 12 bases fit TRBD2. Germline CDR1 and CDR2: SGDLS and YYNGEE. The CDR3 sequence is 16 residues long. V dropped 2 bases and J dropped 4; count of bases not matched to a gene: 6.

The chain has TRBV5-4 and TRBJ2-1, with 9 bases lining up with TRBD2. This CDR3 contains 15 residues. Germline CDR1 is SGHNT and CDR2 is YYREEE (reference sequence). Trimming at V came to 1 base and at J to 5 bases, leaving 4 bases not matched to a gene. CDR3 in amino acids: CASSLPGLANNEQFF. The CDR3, as DNA: TGTGCCAGCAGCTTGCCGGGACTAGCTAACAATGAGCAGTTCTTC.

This clone was observed once. This chain connects TRBV5-1 to TRBJ1-2; 7 bases are a match to TRBD1. Germline V gene data show CDR1 as SGHRS and CDR2 as YFSETQ. Trimming removed 2 bases from V and 6 bases from J; junction bases left unmatched: 1. The CDR3 extends over 12 amino acids. For the CDR3, the DNA is TGCGCCAGCAGCTTCCAGGGGGATGGCTACACCTTC. This sequence encodes CASSFQGDGYTF.

The chain combines TRBV5-5 with TRBJ1-5, with 10 positions matching TRBD1. With V trimmed by 4 bases and J by 5 bases, 15 bases remained unmatched. Per the germline V gene, CDR1 is SGHKS and CDR2 is YYEKEE (reference sequence). The length of the CDR3 is 18 residues. CDR3 nucleotides: TGTGCCAGCAGCCGAGGACAGGGGGTCGGACTGGTCGATCAGCCCCAGCATTTT. Its translation is CASSRGQGVGLVDQPQHF.

The J gene is TRBJ1-5, the V gene TRBV19, with D possibly matching TRBD1 (5 bases). The V and J ends lost 2 bases and 5 bases respectively, with 13 bases between them. This CDR3 spans 15 amino acids. Germline-derived CDR1 and CDR2 are LNHDA and SQIVND (reference sequence). CDR3 bases: TGTGCCAGTAGTATAAGTGCAGGGTCTCATCAGCCCCAGCATTTT. Encoded protein: CASSISAGSHQPQHF.

The gene calls are TRBV18 and TRBJ2-5; weak D call: TRBD2 (5 bases). The CDR3 is made up of 14 amino acids. Trimming stripped 2 bases from V and 4 bases from J, with 11 bases between. Germline V gives CDR1 KGHSH, CDR2 LQKENI. Written as DNA, the CDR3 is TGTGCCAGCTCACCATTACTAGAAGGAGAGACCCAGTACTTC. Protein sequence: CASSPLLEGETQYF. Variable domain in full (rest from reference TRBV18 and TRBJ2-5): NAGVMQNPRHLVRRRGQEARLRCSPMKGHSHVYWYRQLPEEGLKFMVYLQKENIIDESGMPKERFSAEFPKEGPSILRIQQVVRGDSAAYFCASSPLLEGETQYFGPGTRLLVL.

This chain connects TRBV6-6 to TRBJ2-7, with D possibly matching TRBD2 (6 bases). Germline values: CDR1 MNHNY, CDR2 SVGAGI (reference sequence). V lost 6 bases and J lost 3, with 15 bases in between. The CDR3 is 14 amino acids. CDR3 protein: CASSSRDGGYEQYF. DNA of the CDR3: TGTGCCAGCAGCAGCAGGGACGGGGGCTACGAGCAGTACTTC.

This chain connects TRBV6-6 to TRBJ2-2; D is uncertain. The CDR3 loop spans 11 amino acids. Germline V gene sequence: CDR1 MNHNY, CDR2 SVGAGI (reference sequence). V was shortened by 10 bases and J by 2 bases, with 5 bases between the two germline ends. The CDR3 spells CATTNTGELFF. The CDR3, as DNA: TGTGCCACAACAAACACCGGGGAGCTGTTTTTT.

The rearrangement links TRBV29-1 to TRBJ1-1, with D possibly being TRBD1 (5 bases). The germline V and J ends were trimmed by 6 bases and 0 bases, with 11 bases remaining between them. CDR3 length equals 13 residues. Per germline, CDR1 SQVTM and CDR2 ANQGSEA. CDR3 sequence (DNA): TGCAGCGTCAAGACAGAAATGAACACTGAAGCTTTCTTT. Translation gives CSVKTEMNTEAFF. Combining the CDR3 with reference TRBV29-1 and TRBJ1-1 gives the whole variable domain SAVISQKPSRDICQRGTSLTIQCQVDSQVTMMFWYRQQPGQSLTLIATANQGSEATYESGFVIDKFPISRPNLTFSTLTVSNMSPEDSSIYLCSVKTEMNTEAFFGQGTRLTVV.